This entry lists 26 T cell receptor beta chains sequenced from one sample in a study of T cells after yellow fever vaccination. TCRdb re-analysed the 5' RACE reads in MiXCR, keeping a single row per CDR3 protein. The sample has fewer than 350,000 distinct CDR3 sequences, 8.7% seen once. This specimen consisted of PBMCs, obtained on the day of the first yellow fever vaccination. These receptors came from a man between 18 and 29 years old who received the YFV17D yellow fever vaccine.

The rearrangement links TRBV9 to TRBJ2-1; 8 nucleotides match TRBD2. J was trimmed by 5 bases and V by 0 bases; bases with no gene match: 4. The CDR3 runs 15 residues. CDR1 is SGDLS and CDR2 is YYNGEE in the germline V gene. CDR3 in amino acids: CASSVGARGDNEQFF. DNA of the CDR3: TGTGCCAGCAGCGTAGGGGCGCGGGGGGACAATGAGCAGTTCTTC. The variable domain in full, completed from reference TRBV9 and TRBJ2-1, reads DSGVTQTPKHLITATGQRVTLRCSPRSGDLSVYWYQQSLDQGLQFLIQYYNGEERAKGNILERFSAQQFPDLHSELNLSSLELGDSALYFCASSVGARGDNEQFFGPGTRLTVL.

In this sample, this clonotype turned up a few times. The CDR3 here is CATSDLTGTSGGSRETQYF. CDR3 DNA sequence: TGTGCCACCAGTGATTTGACCGGGACTAGCGGGGGGAGTCGAGAGACCCAGTACTTC. The chain employs TRBV24-1 and TRBJ2-5; 15 bases agree with TRBD2. Germline lookup yields CDR1 KGHDR and CDR2 SFDVKD. The CDR3 runs to 19 residues. J lost 4 bases, V lost 0 bases, and 8 bases had no gene match.

The V call is TRBV12-3 or TRBV12-4, the J call TRBJ1-1; maybe TRBD1 (6 bases). Trimming stripped 0 bases from V and 3 bases from J, with 14 bases between. This CDR3 has 16 amino acids. DNA of the CDR3: TGTGCCAGCAGTTTAGCCCAAGGGGGGGTGGACACTGAAGCTTTCTTT. Its protein is CASSLAQGGVDTEAFF.

This sequence joins TRBV4-1 and TRBJ2-3; 7 positions match TRBD2. V lost 6 bases to trimming and J lost 1 base; unmatched junction nucleotides: 13. The germline V gene has CDR1 MGHRA and CDR2 YSYEKL. CDR3 length equals 17 residues. The CDR3 spells CASSAGEGWSGTDTQYF. In DNA form, the CDR3 reads TGCGCCAGCAGTGCGGGGGAGGGGTGGAGTGGCACAGATACGCAGTATTTT.

CDR3 region: CASSQPEIATGETQYF. In DNA form, the CDR3 reads TGTGCCAGCAGCCAGCCCGAGATCGCCACCGGGGAGACCCAGTACTTC. The V and J genes are TRBV14 and TRBJ2-5; D is undetermined. There are 16 residues in the CDR3. The germline gives CDR1 SGHDN, CDR2 FVKESK. Trimming stripped 3 bases from V and 5 bases from J, with 19 bases between.

This clonotype showed up just a few times. The V call is TRBV4-2, the J call TRBJ1-2, with D possibly being TRBD1 (5 bases). V lost 0 bases and J lost 2, with 13 bases in between. This CDR3 comprises 16 residues. Germline CDR1 is LGHNA and CDR2 is YNFKEQ. The CDR3: CASSQEGAASNYGYTF. CDR3 coding DNA: TGTGCCAGCAGCCAAGAAGGGGCAGCGTCCAACTATGGCTACACCTTC.

There are a few counts of this clonotype. V and J are TRBV6-6 and TRBJ1-1; D gene uncertain. The germline V gene has CDR1 MNHNY and CDR2 SVGAGI (reference sequence). The CDR3 runs to 12 residues. V lost 8 bases and J lost 8, with 15 bases in between. CDR3 coding DNA: TGTGCCAGCTGGGATGAATTAAACGAAGCTTTCTTT. It translates to CASWDELNEAFF.

The chain is built from TRBV5-1 and TRBJ1-4; 10 bases are a match to TRBD1. Losses at the gene ends were 4 bases for V and 0 bases for J; bases not matched to a gene: 3. The CDR3 sequence is 16 residues long. Germline V CDR1 and CDR2: SGHRS, YFSETQ. The CDR3 DNA sequence: TGCGCCAGCAGCGTTGGACAGGGGGCAACTAATGAAAAACTGTTTTTT. It yields the protein CASSVGQGATNEKLFF. Drawing the rest from reference TRBV5-1 and TRBJ1-4, the complete variable domain is KAGVTQTPRYLIKTRGQQVTLSCSPISGHRSVSWYQQTPGQGLQFLFEYFSETQRNKGNFPGRFSGRQFSNSRSEMNVSTLELGDSALYLCASSVGQGATNEKLFFGSGTQLSVL.

The CDR3 sequence is CASSLRQVGGANTGELFF. The DNA of the CDR3 is TGCGCCAGCAGCTTGAGGCAGGTCGGTGGAGCAAACACCGGGGAGCTGTTTTTT. The genes are TRBV5-1 and TRBJ2-2; no firm D call. Germline lookup yields CDR1 SGHRS and CDR2 YFSETQ. Trimming removed 1 base at V and 2 bases at J, with 18 bases between. This CDR3 has 18 amino acids.

J is TRBJ2-7 and V is TRBV7-2; 14 bases map to TRBD2. The CDR3 is made up of 15 amino acids. Trimming took 6 bases from V and 0 from J; bases not matched to a gene: 1. Germline values: CDR1 SGHTA, CDR2 FQGNSA. The CDR3 protein is CASSGTSGSSYEQYF. CDR3 coding DNA: TGTGCCAGCAGTGGGACTAGCGGGAGCTCCTACGAGCAGTACTTC.

In its sample, this clonotype was seen a few times. The J gene is TRBJ2-7, the V gene TRBV2; D not resolved. Germline CDR1 is SNHLY and CDR2 is FYNNEI. V lost 8 bases and J lost 4, with 9 bases in between. The CDR3 loop spans 11 amino acids. Here the CDR3 reads CASGVWYEQYF. CDR3 coding DNA: TGTGCCAGCGGGGTGTGGTACGAGCAGTACTTC.

This sequence joins TRBV19 and TRBJ2-3; 8 bases line up with TRBD1. The CDR3 length is 16 residues. The V gene end was trimmed by 5 bases and the J gene end by 2 bases; junction bases not matched to a gene: 9. Germline lookup yields CDR1 LNHDA and CDR2 SQIVND (reference sequence). CDR3 in DNA: TGTGCCAGTAGTCCCCGGACAGGGCCCTTCACAGATACGCAGTATTTT. This gives the protein CASSPRTGPFTDTQYF. Together with reference TRBV19 and TRBJ2-3, the CDR3 gives the full variable domain: DGGITQSPKYLFRKEGQNVTLSCEQNLNHDAMYWYRQDPGQGLRLIYYSQIVNDFQKGDIAEGYSVSREKKESFPLTVTSAQKNPTAFYLCASSPRTGPFTDTQYFGPGTRLTVL.

This clonotype was recorded at least ten times. The chain couples TRBV7-2 to TRBJ2-1, with 8 bases aligning to TRBD1. The CDR3 has 16 residues. CDR1 is SGHTA, CDR2 FQGNSA, per germline. The V segment lost 5 bases and the J segment 6 bases; nucleotides outside the gene matches: 12. In nucleotides, the CDR3 is TGTGCCAGCAGCGACCAGCCAACAGGGACAGGCAATGAGCAGTTCTTC. This gives the protein CASSDQPTGTGNEQFF.

This chain links TRBV29-1 with TRBJ1-1; 8 bases are a match to TRBD1. This CDR3 region has 13 residues. Germline V lookup: CDR1 SQVTM, CDR2 ANQGSEA. Losses at the gene ends were 7 bases for V and 4 bases for J; bases not matched to a gene: 8. The CDR3 region has the DNA TGCAGCGCGGATGACAGGGGAATCACTGAAGCTTTCTTT. The encoded protein is CSADDRGITEAFF.

The V and J genes are TRBV13 and TRBJ1-4; the D is unclear. This CDR3 contains 13 residues. Trimming took 3 bases from V and 6 from J, leaving 8 bases between them. The germline CDR1 and CDR2 sequences are PRHDT and FYEKMQ (reference sequence). The CDR3 coding sequence is TGTGCCAGCAGCTTGATTGGGGATGAAAAACTGTTTTTT. Translating gives CASSLIGDEKLFF.

This clonotype was counted a few times. V and J are TRBV6-2 or TRBV6-3 and TRBJ1-5, with D possibly being TRBD1 (5 bases). Germline lookup yields CDR1 MNHEY and CDR2 SVGEGT. V lost 8 bases and J 9 bases, leaving 14 bases between the germline ends. CDR3 length equals 12 residues. The CDR3: CASGQGVRPQHF. Here the CDR3 DNA reads TGTGCCAGCGGCCAAGGGGTTCGGCCCCAGCATTTT.

The chain joins TRBV6-2 or TRBV6-3 to TRBJ2-1; 11 bases fit TRBD1. The V gene end was trimmed by 6 bases and the J gene end by 6 bases; junction bases not matched to a gene: 7. Germline values: CDR1 MNHEY, CDR2 SVGEGT. The CDR3 sequence is 15 residues long. The CDR3 region has the DNA TGTGCCAGCAGACGCTCCGGGACAGGGGGCAATGAGCAGTTCTTC. It yields the protein CASRRSGTGGNEQFF.

This clonotype was seen only a few times. This chain connects TRBV6-5 to TRBJ2-3, with 8 positions matching TRBD2. The CDR3 covers 19 residues. CDR1 MNHEY and CDR2 SVGAGI come from the germline V gene. J lost 2 bases, V lost 0 bases, and 13 bases had no gene match. CDR3 sequence: CASSYSRSGGTYVTDTQYF. Written as DNA, the CDR3 is TGTGCCAGCAGTTACTCGAGGAGCGGGGGAACCTACGTCACAGATACGCAGTATTTT.

This chain joins TRBV5-1 and TRBJ2-5, with unresolved D. Germline CDR1 is SGHRS and CDR2 is YFSETQ. This CDR3 has 15 residues. With 2 bases removed from V and 3 bases from J, the gap between germline ends came to 14 bases. The CDR3, as DNA: TGCGCCAGCAGCTTATTCTCCGGTACCGAAGAGACCCAGTACTTC. Residues: CASSLFSGTEETQYF.

The chain joins TRBV12-3 or TRBV12-4 to TRBJ1-2, with D hard to call. The CDR3 consists of 16 residues. V was trimmed by 3 bases and J by 4 bases, leaving 18 bases between them. CDR3 in amino acids: CASSFSGPLPSYGYTF. DNA of the CDR3: TGTGCCAGCAGTTTCTCCGGGCCCTTACCCTCCTATGGCTACACCTTC.

This clonotype was seen more than once but under ten times. The genes are TRBV14 and TRBJ1-2, with no clear D. Germline lookup yields CDR1 SGHDN and CDR2 FVKESK. This CDR3 has 13 amino acids. The V end was cut by 3 bases, the J end by 4 bases, with 9 bases between. CDR3 in DNA: TGTGCCAGCAGCCACGGACCGACCTATGGCTACACCTTC. Protein sequence: CASSHGPTYGYTF. The full variable domain, rest sourced from reference TRBV14 and TRBJ1-2, is EAGVTQFPSHSVIEKGQTVTLRCDPISGHDNLYWYRRVMGKEIKFLLHFVKESKQDESGMPNNRFLAERTGGTYSTLKVQPAELEDSGVYFCASSHGPTYGYTFGSGTRLTVV.

This clonotype was counted a few times. The chain couples TRBV7-2 to TRBJ2-2, with 9 bases lining up with TRBD2. Unmatched junction bases numbered 7, after V lost 5 bases and J lost 6 bases. Germline CDR1 and CDR2: SGHTA and FQGNSA. The CDR3 covers 15 residues. The CDR3 here is CASSPQAGGSGELFF. The CDR3 DNA reads TGTGCCAGCAGCCCACAAGCGGGGGGATCCGGGGAGCTGTTTTTT.

This rearrangement joins TRBV10-1 to TRBJ2-7, with 14 positions matching TRBD2. CDR3 length: 18 residues. Per germline, CDR1 WNHNN and CDR2 SYGVQD (reference sequence). DNA of the CDR3: TGCTTCTGCAGTGCTTCGACTAGCGGGGGGGCCGGTTTTAACGAGCAGTACTTC. Amino acids: CFCSASTSGGAGFNEQYF.

The CDR3 sequence: CASKEPPGPNIRANTGELFF. The DNA for the CDR3 is TGTGCCAGCAAAGAGCCCCCGGGACCGAACATACGAGCGAACACCGGGGAGCTGTTTTTT. The V call is TRBV4-2, the J call TRBJ2-2, with D perhaps being TRBD1 or TRBD2 (5 bases each). CDR1 is LGHNA, CDR2 YNFKEQ, per germline. The CDR3 consists of 20 residues. Trimming cost V 7 bases and J 0 bases, with 27 bases left between them.

This clonotype has ten or more counts. CDR3 region: CASSGDRELYEQYF. CDR3 in DNA: TGTGCCAGCTCAGGCGACAGGGAGCTCTACGAGCAGTACTTC. This chain links TRBV18 with TRBJ2-7, with 7 bases matching TRBD1. The germline V gene has CDR1 KGHSH and CDR2 LQKENI. J gave up 3 bases and V 5 bases, and 7 bases lay outside the gene matches. The CDR3 runs to 14 residues.

This clonotype was seen at least ten times. V is TRBV5-1 and J is TRBJ2-5; 9 nucleotides agree with TRBD1. The J segment lost 4 bases and the V segment lost 4 bases, leaving 11 bases of the junction unmatched. The CDR3 runs 16 residues. Germline CDR1 reads SGHRS; CDR2 reads YFSETQ. The CDR3 sequence is CASSLAPQGAGETQYF. CDR3 DNA sequence: TGCGCCAGCAGCCTTGCCCCACAGGGGGCTGGAGAGACCCAGTACTTC. The full variable domain, with the rest looked up from reference TRBV5-1 and TRBJ2-5, is KAGVTQTPRYLIKTRGQQVTLSCSPISGHRSVSWYQQTPGQGLQFLFEYFSETQRNKGNFPGRFSGRQFSNSRSEMNVSTLELGDSALYLCASSLAPQGAGETQYFGPGTRLLVL.